This T cell receptor (beta chain) was sequenced in a study of CD8 T cells in Susac syndrome. Random hexamers were used to reverse transcribe the RNA input (0.5 to 1 ug). TCRdb fed the immunoSEQ multiplex PCR reads into MiXCR, producing one record per CDR3 protein. The table records 200,000 to 250,000 distinct CDR3 sequences, 90% to 95% of them present only once. CDR1 is SGHTA and CDR2 is FQGNSA in the germline V gene. The CDR3 loop spans 13 amino acids. Trimming pared 1 base from V and 1 base from J, leaving 4 bases between. The sample holds a few counts of this clonotype. TCR beta sequencing covered blood CD8+ and CD4+ T cells. Each multiple sclerosis control was a treatment-naive patient with relapsing-remitting disease that was either stable or active. The CD8+ and CD4+ T cells were isolated magnetically using a negative isolation approach, whereas the TEMRA cells were enriched by FACS.

The source material was CD4+ T cells from PBMCs. This chain joins TRBV7-2 and TRBJ2-5; D ambiguous. The TCR originated in a human donor with multiple sclerosis. The CDR3 is CASSLDVQETQYF. The CDR3 region has the DNA TGTGCCAGCAGCTTAGATGTCCAAGAGACCCAGTACTTC.